This entry features one T cell receptor beta chain sequence. This specimen comes from a study of blood T cell repertoires in COVID-19. Overall study: In each case, the material was cDNA or gDNA derived from T cells, B-cell-depleted T cells, or PBMCs.

Germline V gene data show CDR1 as MNHEY and CDR2 as SVGAGI. The V segment lost 5 bases and the J segment 0 bases; nucleotides outside the gene matches: 3. The CDR3 has 14 amino acids. Individuals drawn from 24 US areas were roughly 18 to 100 years old. Cohort allocation depended upon clinical history that participants reported. Under the authors' procedure: The assay estimated nucleated cells by amplifying reference gene primers. Method: immunoSEQ multiplex PCR; TCRdb's copy keeps in-frame clones and lacks some. The V and J calls and clone size were taken over from that table, and D and trimming were inferred from the DNA. The sample lists approximately 250,000 clones; less than 95% were seen once.

The specimen sequenced was PBMCs or T cells enriched from blood (not recorded which). This clonotype was obtained from a man aged 35 to 55 who had been exposed to COVID-19. The chain links TRBV6-5 to TRBJ1-1; 7 positions match TRBD1. The CDR3 DNA reads TGTGCCAGCAGTAAAACAGGGGTGAACACTGAAGCTTTCTTT. Protein: CASSKTGVNTEAFF.